What follows describes a single T cell receptor (beta chain). V dropped 6 bases and J dropped 3 bases, with 5 bases sitting between them. This CDR3 spans 11 amino acids. The germline V gene has CDR1 MNHNS and CDR2 SASEGT. Measured with immunoSEQ multiplex PCR; TCRdb has only the in-frame clones, and not every one. This table has about 110,000 clones, approximately 90% appearing once. The data originate from a study of OX40 agonist ivuxolimab in advanced cancers. Study information: Ivuxolimab is a fully human IgG2 antibody that activates OX40 (CD134).

The sample here was CD4+ or CD8+ T cells sorted from blood, taken in a trial of the OX40 agonist ivuxolimab. This TCR was recovered from an adult with an advanced solid tumor such as melanoma, head and neck, liver or kidney cancer. The rearrangement joins TRBV6-1 to TRBJ1-2; no clear D gene. The DNA for the CDR3 is TGTGCCAGCAGGGCAGACTATGGCTACACCTTC. Translation: CASRADYGYTF.